This T cell receptor (beta chain) came from a study of CD8+ T cells in alopecia areata. Findings of the study overall: Scalp samples also yield sequences from resident alphabeta T cells of normal skin. Clonality was higher in lesional than normal scalp, especially in alopecia totalis/universalis.

The CDR3 has 14 residues. Germline V lookup: CDR1 MNHEY, CDR2 SMNVEV (reference sequence). The V and J ends lost 6 bases and 3 bases, in that order; junction bases with no gene match: 4. Comments on this clone: Antigen specificity is unknown. Within the sample, other DNA sequences also encode this same CDR3.

RNA extraction was followed by reverse transcription into cDNA, which acted as the sequencing template. This table comes from immunoSEQ multiplex PCR, and its TCRdb copy is limited to in-frame clones, with some not included. This sample has roughly 150,000 clones, with approximately 87% found just once. Peripheral blood and lesional scalp punch biopsies came from alopecia areata patients. Both CD4+ and CD8+ T cells were separated by sorting PBMCs. The source material was CD8+ T cells sorted from blood, sampled at week 0. The TCR sequence derives from a human donor with alopecia areata. The chain carries TRBV27 and TRBJ2-7, with 11 bases identical to TRBD1. The CDR3 reads CASSPGQGVYEQYF. The CDR3 coding sequence is TGTGCCAGCAGCCCGGGACAGGGGGTCTACGAGCAGTACTTC.